This T cell receptor (beta chain) was identified in a study of read filtering for tumor transcriptome and immune sequencing. The CDR3 totals 16 residues. CDR1 is LGHNA, CDR2 YNFKEQ, per germline. This clonotype was recorded many times. At one end the junction does not follow the germline gene, possibly because of a read error. The library was built from about 400 ng RNA with molecular barcoded adaptors for alpha/delta and beta/gamma chains. MiXCR was run by TCRdb on the reads, yielding one entry per CDR3 protein. The sample has approximately 45,000 distinct CDR3 sequences, 15% to 20% seen once; the top ten hold approximately 38%.

This TCR was sampled from a donor aged 40 or older with multiple myeloma. The gene calls are TRBV4-2 and TRBJ2-6; a possible D gene is TRBD1 (7 bases). Sequenced: a population of CD138-negative cells sorted from bone marrow. The DNA of the CDR3 is TGCGCCAGCAGCCAAGAGGGGGCGGGGGGGGCCAACGTCCTGACTTTC. Protein: CASSQEGAGGANVLTF.